The present T cell receptor beta chain was sequenced within a study of T cell responses to AZD1222 COVID-19 vaccine. Study-level information: Second-dose intervals of approximately 4 or approximately 12 weeks were pooled.

A word on this clone: Antigen: not known.

Study-level findings and limits: Sampling that yielded the repertoires occurred only after the peak T cell response. Baseline seropositives among AZD1222 recipients totaled only 5 to 7. Clonal diversity was possibly underestimated, and white British individuals and females predominated among donors.

Looked up from germline, CDR1 is LGHNT and CDR2 is FRNRAP. V lost 4 bases and J lost 6; bases outside the gene matches: 12. CDR3 length: 17 amino acids. Clones were read by immunoSEQ multiplex PCR, and TCRdb kept only the in-frame ones, dropping some. This table has 150,000 to 200,000 clones, 92% appearing once. The receptor's source is an adult in good health. The material sequenced was peripheral blood, taken on day 0 of AZD1222 vaccination. The chain combines TRBV12-5 with TRBJ1-6, with 7 bases identical to TRBD1. CDR3 nucleotides: TGTGCTAGTGGTTGGGCTGGGACAGTTTTGGGTAATTCACCCCTCCACTTT. Translation: CASGWAGTVLGNSPLHF. The variable domain in full, with the rest retrieved from reference TRBV12-5 and TRBJ1-6, is DARVTQTPRHKVTEMGQEVTMRCQPILGHNTVFWYRQTMMQGLELLAYFRNRAPLDDSGMPKDRFSAEMPDATLATLKIQPSEPRDSAVYFCASGWAGTVLGNSPLHFGNGTRLTVT.